This T cell receptor (beta chain) was identified during a study of T-cell memory formation after mild COVID-19. Study-level results: Confirmation was lacking for SARS-CoV-2 specificity of second-wave clones that peaked on day 37. Among CD4+ contracting clones, most were CM and EM, and CD8+ ones EMRA.

After 5'RACE with constant-segment primers, TCR alpha and TCR beta cDNA libraries carrying sample barcodes and UMIs were obtained. Each CDR3 protein gets one entry after TCRdb re-called the 5' RACE reads with MiXCR. The sample consists of approximately 560,000 distinct CDR3 sequences, around a sixth of them appearing once. The V and J ends lost 2 bases and 6 bases respectively, with 22 bases between them. This CDR3 is 17 amino acids long. CDR1 and CDR2 (germline): DFQATT, SNEGSKA (reference sequence). Only a few counts were recorded for this clonotype. As yet, its antigen is unknown. This receptor was identified in an adult woman who had mild COVID-19 (a few samples of this study predate the infection). Cell type and time point are not known. This rearrangement joins TRBV20-1 to TRBJ2-2; tentatively, D is TRBD1 or TRBD2 (5 bases each). Material: PBMCs or a T cell subset sorted from them (not recorded which). Here the CDR3 reads CSARQRLPGTLSGELFF. CDR3 DNA: TGCAGTGCTAGACAGCGTCTCCCAGGGACCCTATCCGGGGAGCTGTTTTTT.